Described below is a single T cell receptor beta chain sequence and its context. As yet, its antigen is unknown. Alongside a J-beta primer mix, a sample-barcoded 5' primer served in a second PCR lasting about 6 to 12 cycles. MiXCR, run by TCRdb on the 5' RACE reads, gives a single entry per CDR3 protein. The sample contains roughly 1,800,000 distinct CDR3 sequences, about 50% of which appear only once. Germline assignment: CDR1 MNHEY and CDR2 SVGAGI. This CDR3 is built from 15 residues. The J segment lost 1 base and the V segment lost 6 bases, leaving 7 bases of the junction unmatched. Total RNA extracted from each sample amounted to at least 5 micrograms. The sample belongs to a study of blood T cells in healthy people across ages. Study-wide findings and caveats: Diversity of TCR beta per million T cells declined in a roughly linear way with age.

The sequencing input was blood. The clonotype originates from a middle-aged woman in good health. The chain joins TRBV6-5 to TRBJ1-1; 8 bases fit TRBD1. The DNA of the CDR3 is TGTGCCAGCAGCTCCCGGGACAGGCAGAACACTGAAGCTTTCTTT. It encodes CASSSRDRQNTEAFF.